The sequence of this T cell receptor beta chain was determined in a study of T cell repertoires in cytomegalovirus infection (dated by TCRdb to the late 2010s). Background on the whole study: The peptide stimulations were aimed at well-studied HLA-B-restricted epitopes as well as recently identified HLA-C-restricted CMV epitopes, whose presentation resists viral immunomodulation. Donor HLA type was relevant to the analysis, because carriage of CMV infection together with the matching HLA type was indicated by public TCR beta signatures.

The germline V end is reduced by 5 bases and the J end by 4 bases; junction bases left unmatched: 10. The CDR3 starts with the cysteine, ends with the phenylalanine, and has 17 residues. The CDR3 DNA has 51 bases and is translated from base 1. The germline V gene supplies CDR1 SGHTA and CDR2 FQGNSA. Beyond this particular receptor, the publication reports: The ex vivo response was dominated by HLA-C-restricted CMV-specific TCR beta clonotypes, which also provided the single most frequent clonotype in two of eight donors. Carriers of CMV infection plus the relevant HLA type were discriminated by the cumulative frequency of public TCR beta family members in the study cohort and in an independent 352-donor cohort.

TCRdb lists the instrument as Illumina HiSeq 1500. TCRdb applied fastp at Q25 and MiXCR to the public reads, then kept only in-frame beta chains. CDR3 protein sequences are deduplicated, and each keeps its most common genes and DNA. The sample records 400,000 to 600,000 distinct CDR3 sequences, 42% of which are singletons. The top ten clones comprise around 44% of the sample. Note on this clonotype: Its target antigen remains unknown. Base-call qualities are not available, and no considerably larger clone is one nucleotide away.

The intended sense of this specimen's treatment or condition label: in vitro stimulation with specific CMV peptide epitopes to enrich CMV-specific T cells. The starting material was cultured PBMCs, obtained from culture after CMV antigen stimulation. The sequence was obtained from a human donor in good health (CMV status not recorded). Some clones in this sample may be carry-over from other donors' samples. This chain joins TRBV7-2 to TRBJ2-1; a stretch of 11 junction bases matches TRBD2. The CDR3 amino acid sequence is: CASSPSSGGASYNEQFF. The bases are TGTGCCAGCAGCCCCAGTAGCGGGGGGGCGTCTTACAATGAGCAGTTCTTC. Joined to the reference TRBV7-2 and TRBJ2-1 proteins, this CDR3 gives the full variable domain: GAGVSQSPSNKVTEKGKDVELRCDPISGHTALYWYRQSLGQGLEFLIYFQGNSAPDKSGLPSDRFSAERTGGSVSTLTIQRTQQEDSAVYLCASSPSSGGASYNEQFFGPGTRLTVL.